This T cell receptor beta chain was captured by sequencing in a study of blood T cell repertoires in COVID-19. Clones were sequenced by immunoSEQ multiplex PCR, and TCRdb holds only the in-frame ones, with some missing. The sample records about 140,000 clones, 70% to 90% being singletons. The CDR3 length is 15 residues. Germline CDR1 is WNHNN and CDR2 is SYGVQD (reference sequence). V was clipped by 6 bases and J by 7 bases; unmatched bases: 6. The TCR was taken from a man aged 50 to 60 with acute or convalescent COVID-19. Material: peripheral blood. The V and J genes are TRBV10-1 and TRBJ2-1; 13 bases are a match to TRBD2. CDR3 amino acids: CASSQTSGRINEQFF. Written as DNA, the CDR3 is TGCGCCAGCAGCCAGACTAGCGGGAGGATTAATGAGCAGTTCTTC.